A single sample is the source of the 30 T cell receptor beta chains below, sequenced in a study of cytomegalovirus exposure and HLA in healthy donors. Vbeta (60) and Jbeta (13) primers were used in the PCR. Generated by immunoSEQ multiplex PCR, the TCRdb table keeps only in-frame clones and is missing some. The repertoire includes some 180,000 clones, approximately 80% of them detected once, and under 2% sits in the top ten. Material for sequencing was PBMCs. These receptor sequences come from a man aged 18 to 29 in good health and CMV-seronegative.

The rearrangement links TRBV7-3 to TRBJ1-6; D unresolved. CDR3 size: 13 residues. V was pared by 4 bases and J by 14 bases, with 15 bases between. Germline loops: CDR1 SGHTA, CDR2 FQGTGA. The CDR3, as DNA: TGTGCCAGCAGCTCAGATTTCCGGCAGGCCCTCCACTTT. This encodes CASSSDFRQALHF. Full variable domain (remainder filled in from reference TRBV7-3 and TRBJ1-6): GAGVSQTPSNKVTEKGKYVELRCDPISGHTALYWYRQSLGQGPEFLIYFQGTGAADDSGLPNDRFFAVRPEGSVSTLKIQRTERGDSAVYLCASSSDFRQALHFGNGTRLTVT.

V usage is TRBV6-1 and J usage is TRBJ2-2; TRBD1 matches 8 bases. The CDR3 length is 14 residues. Germline V gene sequence: CDR1 MNHNS, CDR2 SASEGT. The trim removed 3 bases at V and 6 bases at J, leaving 3 bases unmatched. The CDR3 loop is CASSDLQGAGELFF. CDR3 nucleotides: TGTGCCAGCAGTGATCTACAGGGGGCCGGGGAGCTGTTTTTT.

CDR3 coding DNA: TGTGCCAGCAGCGTAGGGGCTGTCTATAATTCACCCCTCCACTTT. It is translated as CASSVGAVYNSPLHF. The chain joins TRBV9 to TRBJ1-6; D unresolved. Germline CDR1 reads SGDLS; CDR2 reads YYNGEE. With 0 bases removed from V and 3 bases from J, the gap between germline ends came to 7 bases. The CDR3 extends over 15 amino acids. Complete variable domain (other parts from reference TRBV9 and TRBJ1-6): DSGVTQTPKHLITATGQRVTLRCSPRSGDLSVYWYQQSLDQGLQFLIQYYNGEERAKGNILERFSAQQFPDLHSELNLSSLELGDSALYFCASSVGAVYNSPLHFGNGTRLTVT.

This rearrangement joins TRBV5-1 to TRBJ2-1; the match to TRBD2 covers 12 bases. V lost 0 bases, J lost 9 bases, and 10 bases stayed unmatched. CDR3 size: 17 residues. CDR1 is SGHRS and CDR2 is YFSETQ in the germline V gene. CDR3 amino acids: CASSLEASGRAQGEQFF. The CDR3 coding sequence is TGCGCCAGCAGCTTGGAGGCTAGCGGGAGGGCCCAGGGTGAGCAGTTCTTC.

V is TRBV6-5 and J is TRBJ1-5; D remains ambiguous. CDR1 and CDR2 (germline): MNHEY, SVGAGI. CDR3 size: 12 residues. V was pared by 5 bases and J by 10 bases, with 12 bases between. The CDR3 DNA is TGTGCCAGCAGTCTCTCAGCAGGACCCCAGCATTTT. Encoded protein: CASSLSAGPQHF.

The chain has TRBV10-3 and TRBJ1-6, with D tentatively TRBD1 (6 bases). This CDR3 comprises 15 residues. Germline V CDR1 and CDR2: ENHRY, SYGVKD. V was pared by 6 bases and J by 9 bases, with 18 bases between. The chain's CDR3 is CAIRADRRMSSPLHF. CDR3 coding DNA: TGTGCCATCAGGGCTGACAGGCGGATGAGTTCACCCCTCCACTTT.

The chain is built from TRBV14 and TRBJ1-1, with D perhaps matching TRBD1 (5 bases). The germline CDR1 and CDR2 sequences are SGHDN and FVKESK. CDR3 length: 13 amino acids. Trimming left V 3 bases short and J 1 base short, with 6 bases between. CDR3 loop: CASSHQGNTEAFF. The CDR3 bases are TGTGCCAGCAGCCATCAGGGGAACACTGAAGCTTTCTTT.

The V and J genes are TRBV9 and TRBJ1-2; no firm D call. Germline V gene sequence: CDR1 SGDLS, CDR2 YYNGEE. V lost 4 bases, J lost 0 bases, and 13 bases lay in between. CDR3 length: 15 amino acids. This chain's CDR3 is CASSPQSGSNYGYTF. DNA of the CDR3: TGTGCCAGCAGCCCCCAATCGGGGTCTAACTATGGCTACACCTTC. Full variable domain (outside the CDR3, taken from reference TRBV9 and TRBJ1-2): DSGVTQTPKHLITATGQRVTLRCSPRSGDLSVYWYQQSLDQGLQFLIQYYNGEERAKGNILERFSAQQFPDLHSELNLSSLELGDSALYFCASSPQSGSNYGYTFGSGTRLTVV.

The chain has TRBV28 and TRBJ2-7, with a possible D match to TRBD1 (5 bases). The CDR3 sequence is 11 residues long. The V and J ends lost 8 bases and 5 bases respectively, with 10 bases between them. The germline gives CDR1 MDHEN, CDR2 SYDVKM. The CDR3 loop reads CASGAVHEQYF. The CDR3 DNA is TGTGCCAGCGGGGCGGTCCACGAGCAGTACTTC.

There are a few counts of this clone. The V call is TRBV28, the J call TRBJ2-3; 9 bases are a match to TRBD1. The V segment lost 8 bases and the J segment 4 bases; nucleotides outside the gene matches: 10. The CDR3 loop spans 15 amino acids. CDR1 and CDR2 from the germline V gene are MDHEN and SYDVKM. CDR3 sequence (DNA): TGTGCCAGCCGGAAGGACAGGGGCCGAGCAGATACGCAGTATTTT. Residues: CASRKDRGRADTQYF.

This chain uses TRBV7-3 with TRBJ2-1; 7 bases are shared with TRBD2. Unmatched junction bases numbered 1, after V lost 2 bases and J lost 0 bases. This CDR3 has 15 residues. The V gene's germline CDR1 is SGHTA and CDR2 FQGTGA. In nucleotides, the CDR3 is TGTGCCAGCAGCTTAGGCGGGGGCTCCTACAATGAGCAGTTCTTC. Translation gives CASSLGGGSYNEQFF.

This clone was seen a handful of times. V gene TRBV6-1 combines with J gene TRBJ1-1; TRBD1 matches 7 bases. The CDR3 totals 14 residues. Germline CDR1 MNHNS, CDR2 SASEGT. V was clipped by 6 bases and J by 1 base; unmatched bases: 5. The CDR3 is CASRRDSRNTEAFF. In DNA form, the CDR3 reads TGTGCCAGCAGAAGGGACAGCCGGAACACTGAAGCTTTCTTT.

CDR3 in amino acids: CATGTGLGNYGYTF. CDR3 DNA: TGTGCCACCGGGACAGGTCTCGGAAACTATGGCTACACCTTC. The V and J genes are TRBV28 and TRBJ1-2; 8 nucleotides match TRBD1. The CDR3 length is 14 residues. Trimming cost V 10 bases and J 2 bases; bases outside gene matches: 9. Germline CDR1 and CDR2: MDHEN and SYDVKM.

V usage is TRBV30 and J usage is TRBJ1-2, with D maybe TRBD1 (6 bases). Germline assignment: CDR1 GTSNPN and CDR2 SVGIG (reference sequence). The CDR3 length is 13 residues. The V and J ends lost 2 bases and 5 bases respectively, with 12 bases between them. The CDR3 region is CAWSLPRGYGYTF. CDR3 coding DNA: TGTGCCTGGAGTCTCCCGAGGGGGTATGGCTACACCTTC.

The V and J genes are TRBV6-1 and TRBJ2-7; D ambiguous. The CDR3 runs to 11 residues. CDR1 MNHNS and CDR2 SASEGT come from the germline V gene. The germline V and J ends were trimmed by 7 bases and 3 bases, with 7 bases remaining between them. The CDR3 DNA follows: TGTGCCAGCAATCAAAACTACGAGCAGTACTTC. Amino acids: CASNQNYEQYF.

The gene calls are TRBV5-1 and TRBJ2-7, with 7 nucleotides matching TRBD1. The CDR3 extends over 13 amino acids. V shed 4 bases, J shed 7 bases, and the junction held 8 bases outside the gene matches. The V gene's germline CDR1 is SGHRS and CDR2 YFSETQ. The CDR3 DNA reads as TGCGCCAGCAGCATCGGGACAGCGAAAGAGCAGTACTTC. Translation: CASSIGTAKEQYF.

V gene TRBV6-5 combines with J gene TRBJ2-7; D call uncertain. Germline V gene lookup returns CDR1 MNHEY and CDR2 SVGAGI. This CDR3 has 13 amino acids. V lost 5 bases and J 2 bases, leaving 10 bases between the germline ends. CDR3 DNA: TGTGCCAGCAGTCGCGACACGACCTACGAGCAGTACTTC. It encodes CASSRDTTYEQYF.

The chain employs TRBV27 and TRBJ2-7; tentative D call: TRBD1 (6 bases). This CDR3 has 13 amino acids. Trimming stripped 6 bases from V and 3 bases from J, with 12 bases between. Per germline, CDR1 MNHEY and CDR2 SMNVEV (reference sequence). Written as DNA, the CDR3 is TGTGCCAGCAGGGACAGCAATTACTACGAGCAGTACTTC. It is translated as CASRDSNYYEQYF.

This clone was counted a single time. The V gene is TRBV28, the J gene TRBJ2-3, with TRBD2 matching 9 bases. Trimming took 3 bases from V and 1 from J; bases not matched to a gene: 5. The CDR3 extends over 16 amino acids. In germline, CDR1 is MDHEN, CDR2 SYDVKM. The CDR3, as DNA: TGTGCCAGCAGTTTCGGTTTAGCGGGAGGCACAGATACGCAGTATTTT. It yields the protein CASSFGLAGGTDTQYF.

V and J are TRBV5-6 and TRBJ2-5, with TRBD1 matching 9 bases. CDR3 size: 16 residues. CDR1 and CDR2 from the germline V gene are SGHDT and YYEEEE. The V segment lost 4 bases and the J segment 1 base; nucleotides outside the gene matches: 8. CDR3 in amino acids: CASSGGTGLAQETQYF. In nucleotides, the CDR3 is TGTGCCAGCAGCGGGGGGACAGGGCTGGCCCAAGAGACCCAGTACTTC.

The chain recombines TRBV6-6 with TRBJ1-2; D gene uncertain. CDR3 size: 11 residues. Germline-derived CDR1 and CDR2 are MNHNY and SVGAGI (reference sequence). V shed 5 bases and J shed 4 bases, with 5 bases lying between them. This CDR3 reads CASSEIYGYTF. The CDR3 bases are TGTGCCAGCAGTGAGATCTATGGCTACACCTTC.

The CDR3 nucleotides are TGTGCCAGCAGTTACTATGGGACAGGGGCCGGGGAGCTGTTTTTT. Its translation: CASSYYGTGAGELFF. The chain recombines TRBV6-5 with TRBJ2-2; 10 bases are shared with TRBD1. Germline CDR1 MNHEY, CDR2 SVGAGI. This CDR3 is built from 15 residues. Germline trimming cut 1 base from V and 6 bases from J; bases unmatched to any gene: 2.

This clone was counted only a few times. The chain uses TRBV7-2 and TRBJ1-5; D ambiguous. V was shortened by 3 bases and J by 5 bases, with 8 bases between the two germline ends. The CDR3 totals 13 residues. The germline V gene has CDR1 SGHTA and CDR2 FQGNSA. For the CDR3, the DNA is TGTGCCAGCAGCTTGGCCTTGGATCAGCCCCAGCATTTT. Translation: CASSLALDQPQHF.

The V and J genes are TRBV27 and TRBJ1-3; TRBD1 matches at 8 bases. Losses at the gene ends were 1 base for V and 8 bases for J; bases not matched to a gene: 4. The V gene's germline CDR1 is MNHEY and CDR2 SMNVEV (reference sequence). This CDR3 is 14 amino acids long. DNA of the CDR3: TGTGCCAGCAGTTTATGGCAGGGGGCGGACACCATATATTTT. As protein: CASSLWQGADTIYF.

The V and J genes are TRBV7-2 and TRBJ2-7; TRBD2 matches 9 bases. This CDR3 is built from 16 residues. Looked up from germline, CDR1 is SGHTA and CDR2 is FQGNSA. V trimming: 1 base; J trimming: 1 base; junction bases outside the gene matches: 5. The CDR3 region has the DNA TGTGCCAGCAGCTTAGATAGCGGGGGTCCTTCCTACGAGCAGTACTTC. This gives the protein CASSLDSGGPSYEQYF.

The rearrangement links TRBV30 to TRBJ2-3, with 11 bases that match TRBD2. Per germline, CDR1 GTSNPN and CDR2 SVGIG (reference sequence). With 2 bases clipped from V and 6 bases from J, the junction kept 7 bases outside the gene matches. The CDR3 totals 15 residues. The CDR3 DNA reads TGTGCCTGGAGTTTAGCGGGAGGGATAATTGATACGCAGTATTTT. Its protein is CAWSLAGGIIDTQYF.

The rearrangement uses TRBV10-2 and TRBJ2-7, with D possibly matching TRBD1 (6 bases). CDR1 is WSHSY and CDR2 is SAAADI in the germline V gene. V lost 8 bases to trimming and J lost 1 base, with 18 bases between them. There are 15 residues in the CDR3. CDR3 sequence: CASLHAQGPSYEQYF. The DNA for the CDR3 is TGCGCCAGCCTCCACGCCCAGGGGCCTTCCTACGAGCAGTACTTC.

The chain couples TRBV6-1 to TRBJ1-5; TRBD1 is a possible D gene (6 bases). Germline CDR1 MNHNS, CDR2 SASEGT. The CDR3 runs to 17 residues. V gave up 1 base and J gave up 0 bases, with 13 bases separating them. CDR3: CASSEGRGGNSNQPQHF. The CDR3, as DNA: TGTGCCAGCAGTGAAGGCAGGGGAGGGAATAGCAATCAGCCCCAGCATTTT.

The table lists this clone with a few counts. The chain joins TRBV28 to TRBJ1-5; no reliable D call. The CDR3 loop spans 11 amino acids. Trimming pared 3 bases from V and 6 bases from J, leaving 3 bases between. Germline V lookup: CDR1 MDHEN, CDR2 SYDVKM. CDR3: CASSFRQPQHF. The CDR3 DNA reads as TGTGCCAGCAGTTTCCGTCAGCCCCAGCATTTT.

This clone was found a few times. V and J are TRBV15 and TRBJ2-7, with 8 nucleotides matching TRBD2. CDR1 is LNHNV, CDR2 YYDKDF, per germline (reference sequence). The V segment lost 3 bases and the J segment 3 bases; nucleotides outside the gene matches: 7. This CDR3 region has 15 residues. The CDR3 reads CATSSDTTSGYEQYF. The CDR3 DNA sequence: TGTGCCACCAGCAGCGATACCACTAGCGGCTACGAGCAGTACTTC.